A selection of T cell receptor beta chains follows, all from one sample in a study of T cells in Graves' hyperthyroidism and ophthalmopathy. TCRdb analysed the multiplex PCR reads with MiXCR anew, one entry per CDR3 protein. The data show under 750,000 distinct CDR3 sequences, under 20% seen once. Source material: blood. The receptor set was obtained from a woman aged 45-65 years with Graves' hyperthyroidism that later progressed to Graves' ophthalmopathy. Each CDR3 is given with its conserved first and last residue. D genes are given only for firm matches. Size is omitted from some rows. Given values are once, few, many or a class for expanded clones.

j_gene: TRBJ2-2
len: 16
abundance: few
d_gene: TRBD2
v_gene: TRBV10-3
CDR3aa: CAISPASGSNTGELFF
CDR3nt: TGTGCCATCAGTCCGGCTAGCGGATCGAACACCGGGGAGCTGTTTTTT

j_gene: TRBJ1-4
len: 12
abundance: .
d_gene: .
v_gene: TRBV10-3
CDR3aa: CAISESSEKLFF
CDR3nt: TGTGCCATCAGTGAGTCGAGCGAAAAACTGTTTTTT

j_gene: TRBJ1-2
len: 13
abundance: many
d_gene: .
v_gene: TRBV5-1
CDR3aa: CASSQGPLYGYTF
CDR3nt: TGCGCCAGCAGCCAGGGACCGTTATATGGCTACACCTTC

j_gene: TRBJ2-1
len: 16
abundance: many
d_gene: TRBD1
v_gene: TRBV20-1
CDR3aa: CSARDGTGGVGNEQFF
CDR3nt: TGCAGTGCTAGAGACGGGACAGGGGGGGTTGGCAATGAGCAGTTCTTC

j_gene: TRBJ1-1
len: 18
abundance: many
d_gene: TRBD1
v_gene: TRBV14
CDR3aa: CASSQVVRAGGAYTEAFF
CDR3nt: TGTGCCAGCAGCCAAGTGGTTCGGGCAGGGGGCGCATACACTGAAGCTTTCTTT

j_gene: TRBJ1-6
len: 17
abundance: .
d_gene: .
v_gene: TRBV19
CDR3aa: CASRGMTTGAFNSPLHF
CDR3nt: TGTGCCAGTAGAGGGATGACGACGGGGGCTTTTAATTCACCCCTCCACTTT

j_gene: TRBJ2-7
len: 14
abundance: many
d_gene: .
v_gene: TRBV2
CDR3aa: CASSEPGTAYEQYF
CDR3nt: TGTGCCAGCAGTGAACCGGGTACCGCGTACGAGCAGTACTTC

j_gene: TRBJ1-1
len: 14
abundance: many
d_gene: TRBD1
v_gene: TRBV27
CDR3aa: CASSLSGTGGGTFF
CDR3nt: TGTGCCAGCAGTTTATCGGGGACAGGGGGCGGGACTTTCTTT

j_gene: TRBJ1-1
len: 14
abundance: .
d_gene: .
v_gene: TRBV11-2
CDR3aa: CASSLLQPNTEAFF
CDR3nt: TGTGCCAGCAGCTTATTACAGCCGAACACTGAAGCTTTCTTT

j_gene: TRBJ2-3
len: 14
abundance: many
d_gene: .
v_gene: TRBV13
CDR3aa: CASSGRTSTDTQYF
CDR3nt: TGTGCCAGCAGCGGGCGGACCAGCACAGATACGCAGTATTTT

j_gene: TRBJ2-3
len: 15
abundance: .
d_gene: .
v_gene: TRBV14
CDR3aa: CASRTGGPSTDTQYF
CDR3nt: TGTGCCAGCAGAACCGGGGGGCCCAGCACAGATACGCAGTATTTT

j_gene: TRBJ2-5
len: 13
abundance: few
d_gene: .
v_gene: TRBV6-1
CDR3aa: CASSELTLQTQYF
CDR3nt: TGTGCCAGCAGTGAACTGACTTTGCAGACCCAGTACTTC